Reported below is one TCR beta chain. Its antigen is unknown. The data are from a study of beta chain features in type 1 diabetes. Across the whole study: Cell yields, age and gender were similar between patients and healthy donors. Findings of the study overall: The influence of HLA type on TCRB rearrangement stayed undetermined. Shortening that was moderate but significant affected the TCRB CDR3s of Type 1 diabetes patients in all four CD4+ subsets.

cDNA synthesis used the whole RNA isolate, giving expressed TCRB sequences. Measured with immunoSEQ multiplex PCR; TCRdb has only the in-frame clones, and not every one. The sample contains a few hundred thousand clones, under 20% of which appear only once. The CDR3 contains 16 residues. V gave up 1 base and J gave up 4 bases; unmatched junction bases: 5. From germline, CDR1 is SGHDN and CDR2 FVKESK. The genes are TRBV14 and TRBJ2-5, with 11 positions matching TRBD2. The TCR originated in a young man with type 1 diabetes. Sample: naive CD4+ T cells from blood. The CDR3 reads CASSQVYGLAGETQYF. In DNA form, the CDR3 reads TGTGCCAGCAGCCAAGTCTACGGACTAGCGGGAGAGACCCAGTACTTC. The variable domain in full, completed from reference TRBV14 and TRBJ2-5, reads EAGVTQFPSHSVIEKGQTVTLRCDPISGHDNLYWYRRVMGKEIKFLLHFVKESKQDESGMPNNRFLAERTGGTYSTLKVQPAELEDSGVYFCASSQVYGLAGETQYFGPGTRLLVL.